The 25 T cell receptor beta chains listed next were all sequenced from one sample in a study of T-cell memory formation after mild COVID-19. TCRdb fed the 5' RACE reads into MiXCR, producing one record per CDR3 protein. The sample records around 250,000 distinct CDR3 sequences, over 15% being singletons. Sequencing was performed on PBMCs or a T cell subset sorted from them (not recorded which). Receptor source: a man aged 18 to 30 who had mild COVID-19 (a few samples of this study predate the infection). Cell type and time point are not known.

The V call is TRBV5-1, the J call TRBJ2-5; TRBD1 is a possible D gene (6 bases). CDR3 length equals 15 residues. The germline V gene has CDR1 SGHRS and CDR2 YFSETQ. V was shortened by 0 bases and J by 5 bases, with 14 bases between the two germline ends. The CDR3 protein is CASSLEGHPGETQYF. CDR3 DNA sequence: TGCGCCAGCAGCTTGGAGGGACACCCAGGGGAGACCCAGTACTTC.

The genes are TRBV9 and TRBJ1-5, with unresolved D. V was trimmed by 0 bases and J by 7 bases, leaving 14 bases between them. Germline V gives CDR1 SGDLS, CDR2 YYNGEE. The CDR3 is 15 residues long. CDR3: CASSVGSGVGQPQHF. The CDR3 DNA reads TGTGCCAGCAGCGTAGGGTCCGGGGTCGGGCAGCCCCAGCATTTT.

In this sample, this clonotype turned up a few times. This chain connects TRBV7-2 to TRBJ1-6, with D possibly matching TRBD1 (5 bases). Germline CDR1 and CDR2: SGHTA and FQGNSA. CDR3 length: 14 amino acids. The V gene lost 5 bases and the J gene lost 9 bases, with 14 bases spanning the gap. The CDR3 DNA follows: TGTGCCAGCAGCCGCCCCCTGGGGCCTTCACCCCTCCACTTT. As protein: CASSRPLGPSPLHF.

This clonotype was counted only a few times. The chain employs TRBV6-2 or TRBV6-3 and TRBJ1-2, with D maybe TRBD1 (6 bases). Germline-derived CDR1 and CDR2 are MNHEY and SVGEGT. Trimming removed 2 bases from V and 4 bases from J, with 11 bases in between. CDR3 length equals 14 residues. Here the CDR3 DNA reads TGTGCCAGCAGTTACCCAGGGGAAGTCTATGGCTACACCTTC. Translated: CASSYPGEVYGYTF.

The rearrangement uses TRBV6-2 or TRBV6-3 and TRBJ2-7; 8 nucleotides align to TRBD2. The CDR3 covers 19 residues. The germline gives CDR1 MNHEY, CDR2 SVGEGT. V shed 5 bases, J shed 3 bases, and the junction held 21 bases outside the gene matches. The CDR3 DNA reads as TGTGCCAGCAGTCGGACTAGCAGAGACCCGGATTCCCTAAACTACGAGCAGTACGTC. Amino acids: CASSRTSRDPDSLNYEQYV.

This clonotype has only a few counts. The chain couples TRBV28 to TRBJ2-3; no reliable D call. This CDR3 has 14 amino acids. V shed 7 bases and J shed 5 bases, with 16 bases lying between them. Per germline, CDR1 MDHEN and CDR2 SYDVKM. The CDR3 nucleotides read TGTGCCAGCAATGTGGGGTCCCTTGGAGATACGCAGTATTTT. This translates into CASNVGSLGDTQYF.

In this sample, this clonotype turned up many times. J is TRBJ2-1 and V is TRBV12-3 or TRBV12-4, with D tentatively TRBD2 (7 bases). This CDR3 region has 14 residues. Trimming cost V 5 bases and J 9 bases, with 17 bases left between them. CDR3 nucleotides: TGTGCCAGCAGTCCGCAGGCGGGGGCTGGTGAGCAGTTCTTC. This codes for CASSPQAGAGEQFF.

The chain is built from TRBV5-1 and TRBJ2-7; the D gene is possibly TRBD1 (5 bases). Germline assignment: CDR1 SGHRS and CDR2 YFSETQ. The V end lost 2 bases, the J end lost 4 bases, and 10 bases lay between the germline ends. The CDR3 sequence is 13 residues long. This CDR3 reads CASSFLSGYEQYV. Here the CDR3 DNA reads TGCGCCAGCAGCTTTCTATCAGGGTACGAGCAGTACGTC.

V gene TRBV5-1 combines with J gene TRBJ2-5; D is uncertain. The V end was cut by 5 bases, the J end by 5 bases, with 16 bases between. There are 14 residues in the CDR3. Germline V gene sequence: CDR1 SGHRS, CDR2 YFSETQ. This CDR3 is CASRNPPRQETQYF. The CDR3 DNA reads TGCGCCAGCAGGAACCCACCCCGCCAGGAGACCCAGTACTTC.

The chain carries TRBV28 and TRBJ2-7, with D maybe TRBD2 (5 bases). The CDR3 consists of 12 residues. Per the germline V gene, CDR1 is MDHEN and CDR2 is SYDVKM. The V gene lost 8 bases and the J gene lost 0 bases, with 8 bases spanning the gap. The CDR3 bases are TGTGCCAGCGAGGGAGTCTCCTACGAGCAGTACTTC. This translates into CASEGVSYEQYF. The full variable domain, its missing parts supplied by reference TRBV28 and TRBJ2-7, is DVKVTQSSRYLVKRTGEKVFLECVQDMDHENMFWYRQDPGLGLRLIYFSYDVKMKEKGDIPEGYSVSREKKERFSLILESASTNQTSMYLCASEGVSYEQYFGPGTRLTVT.

The V gene is TRBV3-1, the J gene TRBJ2-5; tentatively, D is TRBD1 or TRBD2 (5 bases each). This CDR3 region has 13 residues. Trimming removed 0 bases at V and 8 bases at J, with 10 bases between. Germline V gene lookup returns CDR1 LGHDT and CDR2 YNNKEL (reference sequence). The CDR3 region has the DNA TGTGCCAGCAGCCAAGAAGGGGACGGAACCCAGTACTTC. This codes for CASSQEGDGTQYF.

A few counts support this clonotype. The V and J genes are TRBV3-1 and TRBJ2-7, with D maybe TRBD1 (7 bases). The CDR3 runs to 12 residues. Looked up from germline, CDR1 is LGHDT and CDR2 is YNNKEL (reference sequence). V lost 4 bases, J lost 7 bases, and 11 bases lay in between. Here the CDR3 DNA reads TGTGCCAGCAGCCGACAGGGAGGTGAGCAGTACGTC. The encoded protein is CASSRQGGEQYV.

This clonotype has just a few counts. The V call is TRBV20-1, the J call TRBJ1-1; TRBD1 is a possible D gene (5 bases). V gave up 6 bases and J gave up 4 bases, with 12 bases separating them. This CDR3 has 12 residues. The V gene's germline CDR1 is DFQATT and CDR2 SNEGSKA (reference sequence). The CDR3 is CSASGLRTEAFF. CDR3 DNA: TGCAGTGCCTCAGGGTTGCGCACTGAAGCTTTCTTT.

The chain employs TRBV4-3 and TRBJ2-5; the match to TRBD1 covers 8 bases. CDR3 length equals 16 residues. Germline CDR1 and CDR2: LGHNA and YSLEER. The V gene end was trimmed by 1 base and the J gene end by 0 bases; junction bases not matched to a gene: 4. CDR3 bases: TGCGCCAGCAGCCAAGGGCGACAGGGGTACCAAGAGACCCAGTACTTC. Its protein is CASSQGRQGYQETQYF.

The chain couples TRBV4-1 to TRBJ1-5; TRBD1 agrees at 7 bases. The CDR3 spans 16 residues. Trimming cost V 3 bases and J 4 bases; bases outside gene matches: 9. Germline CDR1 is MGHRA and CDR2 is YSYEKL. CDR3 in DNA: TGCGCCAGCAGCCACGAGCCGGGACAGTTAAATCAGCCCCAGCATTTT. Translated, it gives CASSHEPGQLNQPQHF.

This clonotype was seen only a few times. The chain couples TRBV3-1 to TRBJ1-2; D may be TRBD1 (5 bases). V shed 4 bases and J shed 9 bases, with 18 bases lying between them. Germline CDR1 and CDR2: LGHDT and YNNKEL (reference sequence). The CDR3 extends over 14 amino acids. The CDR3 region has the DNA TGTGCCAGCAGCCCCAACGCGGGGGTTACCCGCTACACCTTC. It encodes CASSPNAGVTRYTF.

This chain uses TRBV7-2 with TRBJ2-5, with 10 bases aligning to TRBD2. The germline V gene encodes CDR1 SGHTA and CDR2 FQGNSA. The CDR3 has 16 amino acids. With 6 bases clipped from V and 5 bases from J, the junction kept 12 bases outside the gene matches. The CDR3: CASRPGSGGAYETQYF. For the CDR3, the DNA is TGTGCCAGCAGGCCTGGCAGCGGGGGGGCGTATGAGACCCAGTACTTC.

The rearrangement links TRBV6-2 or TRBV6-3 to TRBJ2-5; the D gene could be TRBD1 or TRBD2 (5 bases each). The CDR3 contains 13 residues. Germline CDR1 is MNHEY and CDR2 is SVGEGT. V was cut by 5 bases and J by 7 bases, with 14 bases left in between. The CDR3 protein is CASSEGLRGTQYF. In nucleotides, the CDR3 is TGTGCCAGCAGTGAGGGGCTACGGGGGACCCAGTACTTC.

The chain carries TRBV6-5 and TRBJ2-1; a possible D gene is TRBD1 (6 bases). The CDR3 spans 16 residues. Germline assignment: CDR1 MNHEY and CDR2 SVGAGI. Trimming took off 0 bases at V and 0 bases at J, with 9 bases between the two ends. The CDR3 DNA follows: TGTGCCAGCAGTTACTCCACAGGGAGCTCCTACAATGAGCAGTTCTTC. Residues: CASSYSTGSSYNEQFF.

This clonotype has only one observation. The chain couples TRBV4-3 to TRBJ1-2; the D is unclear. V lost 0 bases and J lost 5, with 10 bases in between. The CDR3 is 14 amino acids. Per the germline V gene, CDR1 is LGHNA and CDR2 is YSLEER. The CDR3 reads CASSQDLYSYGYTF. The CDR3 DNA is TGCGCCAGCAGCCAAGACCTCTACAGTTATGGCTACACCTTC.

This clonotype was seen at least ten times. In DNA, the CDR3 is TGTGCCAGCAGCCTGACTAGTGGTAATGAGCAGTTCTTC. Protein product: CASSLTSGNEQFF. This rearrangement joins TRBV12-3 or TRBV12-4 to TRBJ2-1, with a tentative D call TRBD2 (6 bases). This CDR3 region has 13 residues. The V and J ends lost 6 bases and 7 bases respectively, with 13 bases between them.

This clonotype was recorded a few times. This sequence joins TRBV28 and TRBJ2-5, with 7 positions matching TRBD1. Germline CDR1 is MDHEN and CDR2 is SYDVKM. After removal of 6 bases from V and 1 base from J, the junction contained 8 bases not matched to a gene. The length of the CDR3 is 15 residues. The DNA of the CDR3 is TGTGCCAGCAGCGAGACAGGGCTCCTCCAAGAGACCCAGTACTTC. Translation gives CASSETGLLQETQYF.

The chain is built from TRBV6-2 or TRBV6-3 and TRBJ2-1; D is undetermined. The CDR3 length is 14 residues. In germline, CDR1 is MNHEY, CDR2 SVGEGT. V was trimmed by 6 bases and J by 0 bases, leaving 9 bases between them. The CDR3 is CASRTTASYNEQFF. The DNA of the CDR3 is TGTGCCAGCAGGACAACAGCCTCCTACAATGAGCAGTTCTTC.

The chain recombines TRBV30 with TRBJ2-7; 9 bases align to TRBD1. The CDR3 consists of 14 residues. The V gene end was trimmed by 2 bases and the J gene end by 7 bases; junction bases not matched to a gene: 9. The germline CDR1 and CDR2 sequences are GTSNPN and SVGIG (reference sequence). Written as DNA, the CDR3 is TGTGCCTGGAGTTCCGGACAGGGGATGGGGGAGCAGTACTTC. This sequence encodes CAWSSGQGMGEQYF.

V usage is TRBV4-1 and J usage is TRBJ2-7; a possible D gene is TRBD2 (5 bases). Germline V gene data show CDR1 as MGHRA and CDR2 as YSYEKL. The length of the CDR3 is 13 residues. V dropped 6 bases and J dropped 2 bases, with 11 bases sitting between them. The CDR3 loop reads CASSRSVTYEQYF. For the CDR3, the DNA is TGCGCCAGCAGTCGTAGCGTCACCTACGAGCAGTACTTC.